This entry concerns a single T cell receptor (beta chain). The antigen is undetermined. This specimen belongs to a study of T-cell reconstitution after alpha-beta-depleted transplantation in children. It was with unique molecular identifiers that the TCRbeta library was prepared. TCRdb passed the PCR reads through MiXCR, listing each CDR3 protein once. The table lists fewer than 350,000 distinct CDR3 sequences, roughly 8.2% of them singletons. General study points: Newly generated T cells supplied most T-cell counts and diversity one year post-transplant. Several hundred expanded graft clones reportedly supplied alpha-beta T cells about two months after transplant. There were some patients whose high TCRbeta diversity at day 60 came from surviving recipient T cells and thymic progenitors.

The CDR3 consists of 17 residues. V gave up 3 bases and J gave up 2 bases, with 18 bases separating them. Germline assignment: CDR1 MNHEY and CDR2 SVGAGI. V usage is TRBV6-5 and J usage is TRBJ2-3; D gene uncertain. This clonotype was sampled from a female patient between 2 and 15 years old who had a stem cell transplant for Fanconi anemia, so the T cells may come from the graft donor. Sequenced here: peripheral blood, sampled 360 days after TCRalphabeta/CD19-depleted stem cell transplant. The CDR3 DNA follows: TGTGCCAGCAGTTATAAATCCCTTATCGGGCCCACAGATACGCAGTATTTT. Encoded protein: CASSYKSLIGPTDTQYF.